One and the same sample provided the 13 T cell receptor beta chains below, sequenced in a study of CD8 T cells in Susac syndrome. Reverse transcription of about 0.45 to 1 ug RNA was carried out with random hexamers. TCRdb redid the calling of the immunoSEQ multiplex PCR reads with MiXCR, one entry per CDR3 protein. The data hold more than 65,000 distinct CDR3 sequences, with just under 95% observed a single time. What was sequenced was CD8+ T cells from PBMCs. These receptors were collected from a human donor with Susac syndrome.

This clonotype turned up a few times. The chain recombines TRBV13 with TRBJ2-7; D is ambiguous. Per germline, CDR1 PRHDT and CDR2 FYEKMQ (reference sequence). Deletions cut 2 bases from V and 5 bases from J, with 4 bases between. The length of the CDR3 is 11 residues. In nucleotides, the CDR3 is TGTGCCAGCAGCTTACAAGACGAGCAGTACTTC. Its translation is CASSLQDEQYF.

The CDR3 nucleotides read TGCGCCAGCAGCCACCGTAGCGGGAACGGAGATACGCAGTATTTT. It is translated as CASSHRSGNGDTQYF. The chain uses TRBV4-1 and TRBJ2-3; 8 bases line up with TRBD2. The CDR3 covers 15 residues. Germline-derived CDR1 and CDR2 are MGHRA and YSYEKL. J gave up 5 bases and V 3 bases, and 7 bases lay outside the gene matches.

This rearrangement joins TRBV27 to TRBJ2-1, with D hard to call. V gave up 0 bases and J gave up 6 bases, with 6 bases separating them. Germline CDR1 reads MNHEY; CDR2 reads SMNVEV (reference sequence). The CDR3 totals 13 residues. Here the CDR3 DNA reads TGTGCCAGCAGTTTATCAGGGATCAATGAGCAGTTCTTC. Its translation is CASSLSGINEQFF.

The CDR3 sequence is CASSLGTSGGYTF. Written as DNA, the CDR3 is TGTGCCAGCAGCTTGGGAACCTCGGGAGGCTACACCTTC. The V and J genes are TRBV5-6 and TRBJ1-2; no definite D call. CDR1 is SGHDT and CDR2 is YYEEEE in the germline V gene. This CDR3 comprises 13 residues. The ends were cut back, 0 bases at V and 8 bases at J, with 11 bases in the middle.

This chain links TRBV27 with TRBJ1-1; D perhaps matches TRBD1 (5 bases). The germline V gene encodes CDR1 MNHEY and CDR2 SMNVEV (reference sequence). V was shortened by 3 bases and J by 6 bases, with 14 bases between the two germline ends. The CDR3 runs to 14 residues. The CDR3 sequence is CASSLSRDGPEAFF. The CDR3 DNA reads TGTGCCAGCAGTTTGTCCAGGGACGGTCCTGAAGCTTTCTTT.

V and J are TRBV28 and TRBJ2-1; D might be TRBD2 (6 bases). The CDR3 is 15 amino acids. The V gene lost 6 bases and the J gene lost 0 bases, with 12 bases spanning the gap. The germline V gene has CDR1 MDHEN and CDR2 SYDVKM. The CDR3 reads CASSERVASYNEQFF. In DNA, the CDR3 is TGTGCCAGCAGCGAGCGGGTGGCCTCCTACAATGAGCAGTTCTTC.

This clonotype was found once. This chain uses TRBV9 with TRBJ1-1; 7 bases line up with TRBD1. This CDR3 is built from 15 residues. From germline, CDR1 is SGDLS and CDR2 YYNGEE. The V and J ends lost 0 bases and 1 base, in that order; junction bases with no gene match: 3. This CDR3 is CASSVGDSTNTEAFF. The CDR3 DNA reads as TGTGCCAGCAGCGTAGGGGACAGCACGAACACTGAAGCTTTCTTT. Filled out from reference TRBV9 and TRBJ1-1, the complete variable domain reads DSGVTQTPKHLITATGQRVTLRCSPRSGDLSVYWYQQSLDQGLQFLIQYYNGEERAKGNILERFSAQQFPDLHSELNLSSLELGDSALYFCASSVGDSTNTEAFFGQGTRLTVV.

The chain links TRBV5-4 to TRBJ1-5; D gene uncertain. V shed 4 bases and J shed 7 bases, with 15 bases lying between them. The length of the CDR3 is 14 residues. Germline-derived CDR1 and CDR2 are SGHNT and YYREEE (reference sequence). CDR3 DNA sequence: TGTGCCAGCAGCCCCGGACCTGGGCCCCAGCCCCAGCATTTT. Protein product: CASSPGPGPQPQHF. The complete variable domain, with remaining parts taken from reference TRBV5-4 and TRBJ1-5, reads ETGVTQSPTHLIKTRGQQVTLRCSSQSGHNTVSWYQQALGQGPQFIFQYYREEENGRGNFPPRFSGLQFPNYSSELNVNALELDDSALYLCASSPGPGPQPQHFGDGTRLSIL.

This rearrangement joins TRBV7-2 to TRBJ2-7; 8 nucleotides agree with TRBD1. Trimming removed 4 bases from V and 3 bases from J; junction bases left unmatched: 5. Germline V gene lookup returns CDR1 SGHTA and CDR2 FQGNSA. CDR3 length: 14 residues. The CDR3 spells CASSSWTGLYEQYF. For the CDR3, the DNA is TGTGCCAGCAGCTCCTGGACAGGGCTCTACGAGCAGTACTTC.

The CDR3 coding sequence is TGTGCCAGCTCACCACCTATAGATTACAATGAGCAGTTCTTC. This encodes CASSPPIDYNEQFF. The V call is TRBV18, the J call TRBJ2-1; no firm D call. This CDR3 contains 14 residues. Germline V gene data show CDR1 as KGHSH and CDR2 as LQKENI. The V gene lost 0 bases and the J gene lost 4 bases, with 7 bases spanning the gap.

The J gene is TRBJ2-7, the V gene TRBV10-2; D not certain. Trimming took 2 bases from V and 0 from J, leaving 11 bases between them. Per germline, CDR1 WSHSY and CDR2 SAAADI. The CDR3 is 15 residues long. The CDR3 spells CASSELGYNSYEQYF. The CDR3 DNA follows: TGCGCCAGCAGTGAGCTCGGCTATAACTCCTACGAGCAGTACTTC.

V gene TRBV5-1 combines with J gene TRBJ2-7, with a weak D call TRBD2 (5 bases). V gave up 0 bases and J gave up 5 bases, with 12 bases separating them. The germline V gene encodes CDR1 SGHRS and CDR2 YFSETQ. CDR3 length equals 14 residues. Written as DNA, the CDR3 is TGCGCCAGCAGCTTGGTTGAAGGAGGCAACGAGCAGTACTTC. This translates into CASSLVEGGNEQYF.

The chain couples TRBV20-1 to TRBJ1-2; possible D gene TRBD1, 5 bases. Germline CDR1 DFQATT, CDR2 SNEGSKA (reference sequence). Between the trimmed V and J ends, which lost 0 bases and 2 bases, there was a span of 16 bases. This CDR3 comprises 16 residues. The CDR3 spells CSARDVSRGLNYGYTF. CDR3 DNA: TGCAGTGCTAGAGATGTGTCAAGGGGACTGAACTATGGCTACACCTTC.